This section outlines one T cell receptor beta chain sequence together with its context. Its antigen is not known. The length of the CDR3 is 19 residues. Germline V gene lookup returns CDR1 SGHDT and CDR2 YYEEEE. After removal of 0 bases from V and 1 base from J, the junction contained 7 bases not matched to a gene. The entry originates in a study of cytomegalovirus exposure and HLA in healthy donors. For the study at large: In a previous analysis, 120 million or so unique TCR beta sequences were found from 150 million to 200 million T cells. Study results and limitations: According to an earlier analysis, most TCR beta V segments yielded productive rearrangements about 87% or about 30% of the time. While the bulk of TCR sequences proved rare, some public TCRs turned up in many donors.

The PCR employed 60 Vbeta primers together with 13 Jbeta primers. Original processing notes: In a later analysis, of 79 million or so unique beta chains, some 10 million appeared in at least two donors. Generated by immunoSEQ multiplex PCR, the TCRdb table keeps only in-frame clones and is missing some. V and J calls and clone size are copied from that table; D and trimming were computed from the DNA. The profile shows 90,000 to 100,000 clones, approximately 74% of them singletons. This clonotype was obtained from a male donor in good health and CMV-seronegative. The sample comprised PBMCs. The V call is TRBV5-6, the J call TRBJ2-2; TRBD2 agrees at 12 bases. Here the CDR3 DNA reads TGTGCCAGCAGCTTGGTGCCTAGCGGGAGGGCCGGGAACACCGGGGAGCTGTTTTTT. Protein product: CASSLVPSGRAGNTGELFF.